This T cell receptor beta chain was sequenced during a study of cytomegalovirus exposure and HLA in healthy donors. Study-level findings and limits: Being productive about 90% or about 30% of the time was typical of most TCR beta V segments in an earlier analysis. On later analysis, the bulk of CMV-associated TCR beta chains appeared to be HLA-restricted. In a later analysis, 15,000 to 20,000 TCR beta sequences were associated with HLA alleles at 0.05 false discovery rate.

Germline lookup yields CDR1 ENHRY and CDR2 SYGVKD. V was cut by 0 bases and J by 6 bases, with 11 bases left in between. The CDR3 runs 14 residues. Vbeta (60) and Jbeta (13) primers were used in the PCR. Sequenced by immunoSEQ multiplex PCR; TCRdb stores in-frame clones only, minus some. The sample yields 73,000 or so clones, about 80% seen once. Points on this clone: Antigen unknown.

The receptor comes from a man aged 45-60 years in good health and CMV-seronegative. The sequenced sample consisted of PBMCs. The chain uses TRBV10-3 and TRBJ1-1, with D possibly TRBD1 on 5 matching bases. The CDR3 here is CAISESTVGSEAFF. CDR3 coding DNA: TGTGCCATCAGTGAGTCGACAGTGGGATCTGAAGCTTTCTTT.